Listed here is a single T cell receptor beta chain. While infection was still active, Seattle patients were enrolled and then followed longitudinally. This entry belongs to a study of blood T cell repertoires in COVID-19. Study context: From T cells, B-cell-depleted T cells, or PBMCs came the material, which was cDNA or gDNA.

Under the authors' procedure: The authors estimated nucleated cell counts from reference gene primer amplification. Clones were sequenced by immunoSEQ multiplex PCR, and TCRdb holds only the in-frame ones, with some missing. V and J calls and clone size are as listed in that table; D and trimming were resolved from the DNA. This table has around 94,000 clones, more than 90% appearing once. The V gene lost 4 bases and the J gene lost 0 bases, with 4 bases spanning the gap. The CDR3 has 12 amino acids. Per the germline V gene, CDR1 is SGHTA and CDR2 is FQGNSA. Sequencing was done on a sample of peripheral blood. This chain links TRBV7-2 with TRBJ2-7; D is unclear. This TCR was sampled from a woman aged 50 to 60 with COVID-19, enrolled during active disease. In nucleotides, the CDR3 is TGTGCCAGCAGCTCCTACTCCTACGAGCAGTACTTC. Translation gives CASSSYSYEQYF.